These T cell receptor beta chains were read from a single sample in a study of identical twins. TCRdb reprocessed the 5' RACE reads via MiXCR and lists one record per CDR3 protein. The data hold more than 650,000 distinct CDR3 sequences, with 5.5% to 6.5% observed a single time. Input material: naive T cells sorted from blood. Receptor source: a man between 18 and 29 years old in good health. CDR3s include the opening cysteine and the closing phenylalanine or tryptophan. A D gene is named only where the DNA matches it firmly. Some rows mark clone size as missing; the rest say once, few, many or name a class of expanded clone.

>many|TRBD2|TRBJ2-1|TRBV11-2
CASSPLSSGRVGNEQFF
TGTGCCAGCAGCCCCCTTTCCAGCGGGAGAGTTGGCAATGAGCAGTTCTTC
>.|TRBD2|TRBJ2-1|TRBV5-5
CASSLTSAYPVDEQFF
TGTGCCAGCAGCTTGACTAGCGCATACCCGGTGGATGAGCAGTTCTTC
>many|TRBD2|TRBJ2-1|TRBV28
CASHPPSGPYNEQFF
TGTGCCAGCCACCCCCCTAGCGGCCCCTACAATGAGCAGTTCTTC
>many|.|TRBJ2-1|TRBV29-1
CSVLRQGGNEQFF
TGCAGCGTGCTGAGGCAGGGTGGTAATGAGCAGTTCTTC
>many|.|TRBJ2-7|TRBV6-2/TRBV6-3
CASSQTYEQYF
TGTGCCAGCAGCCAAACCTACGAGCAGTACTTC
>many|.|TRBJ2-3|TRBV7-2
CASTAWASGTDTQYF
TGTGCCAGCACAGCATGGGCTAGCGGCACAGATACGCAGTATTTT
>many|.|TRBJ2-1|TRBV6-2/TRBV6-3
CASSSPHEQFF
TGTGCCAGCAGTTCCCCCCATGAGCAGTTCTTC
>many|.|TRBJ1-6|TRBV27
CASSSTGLNSPLHF
TGTGCCAGCAGTTCGACAGGTCTTAATTCACCCCTCCACTTT
>many|.|TRBJ2-1|TRBV4-1
CASSQGDEQFF
TGCGCCAGCAGCCAAGGGGATGAGCAGTTCTTC
>many|TRBD2|TRBJ2-5|TRBV10-3
CATGLGETQYF
TGTGCCACGGGACTAGGAGAGACCCAGTACTTC
>many|TRBD2|TRBJ2-1|TRBV7-3
CASSLTSGSLDEQFF
TGTGCCAGCAGCTTGACTAGCGGGAGTTTAGATGAGCAGTTCTTC
>many|TRBD1|TRBJ2-3|TRBV29-1
CSVSSGTEPDTQYF
TGCAGCGTTTCCTCCGGGACAGAGCCAGATACGCAGTATTTT
>many|.|TRBJ1-6|TRBV7-2
CASSLLPGYSNSPLHF
TGTGCCAGCAGCTTATTGCCGGGATACAGTAATTCACCCCTCCACTTT
>many|.|TRBJ2-7|TRBV6-2/TRBV6-3
CASSYVGQNYEQYF
TGTGCCAGCAGTTACGTCGGACAGAACTACGAGCAGTACTTC
>.|.|TRBJ2-6|TRBV6-2/TRBV6-3
CARTRIPLTGANVLTF
TGTGCCAGGACTAGGATCCCACTTACTGGGGCCAACGTCCTGACTTTC
>many|TRBD1|TRBJ1-1|TRBV6-5
CASSTRQGPHGEAFF
TGTGCCAGCAGTACTCGACAGGGGCCGCATGGGGAAGCTTTCTTT
>many|.|TRBJ1-5|TRBV4-2
CASSQEEYRQPQHF
TGTGCCAGCAGCCAAGAGGAATACAGGCAGCCCCAGCATTTT
>.|.|TRBJ2-7|TRBV7-6
CASSQAPDTYEQYF
TGTGCCAGCAGCCAAGCCCCGGATACCTACGAGCAGTACTTC
>many|.|TRBJ2-7|TRBV20-1
CSARDYEQYF
TGCAGTGCTAGAGACTACGAGCAGTACTTC
>few|TRBD1|TRBJ2-4|TRBV15
CAAGGTDPTKNIQYF
TGTGCCGCCGGTGGGACAGATCCTACCAAAAACATTCAGTACTTC
>many|TRBD1|TRBJ2-7|TRBV6-1
CASRAGTGVSYEQYF
TGTGCCAGCAGGGCCGGGACAGGGGTCTCCTACGAGCAGTACTTC
>many|.|TRBJ1-5|TRBV6-1
CASRPLGGFQDQPQHF
TGTGCCAGCAGACCCCTAGGGGGGTTTCAGGATCAGCCCCAGCATTTT
>many|.|TRBJ1-4|TRBV29-1
CSGGREGEKLFF
TGCAGCGGCGGCCGTGAGGGTGAAAAACTGTTTTTT
>many|TRBD1|TRBJ2-2|TRBV12-3/TRBV12-4
CASSHGQGDTGELFF
TGTGCCAGCAGTCATGGACAGGGGGACACCGGGGAGCTGTTTTTT
>few|.|TRBJ2-5|TRBV7-9
CASSLAGGAKETQYF
TGTGCCAGCAGCTTAGCGGGGGGCGCAAAAGAGACCCAGTACTTC
>many|.|TRBJ2-4|TRBV7-2
CASSLEEGRNIQYF
TGTGCCAGCAGCTTAGAAGAGGGGAGAAACATTCAGTACTTC
>many|.|TRBJ2-7|TRBV10-3
CAITTDPSYEQYF
TGTGCCATCACTACTGATCCGAGCTACGAGCAGTACTTC
>.|.|TRBJ2-3|TRBV20-1
CSARDQGTDTQYF
TGCAGTGCTAGAGATCAGGGGACAGATACGCAGTATTTT
>.|.|TRBJ1-6|TRBV15
CATSSPVEGYNSPLHF
TGTGCCACCAGCAGTCCCGTAGAGGGCTATAATTCACCCCTCCACTTT
>.|.|TRBJ2-1|TRBV3-1
CASSRGRMYNEQFF
TGTGCCAGCAGCCGTGGGAGAATGTACAATGAGCAGTTCTTC
>many|.|TRBJ2-1|TRBV21-1
CASSPKERERYNEQFF
TGTGCCAGCAGCCCCAAAGAGCGGGAGAGGTACAATGAGCAGTTCTTC
>many|.|TRBJ2-3|TRBV7-9
CASSFTTGSDTQYF
TGTGCCAGCAGCTTCACCACAGGTTCGGATACGCAGTATTTT
>many|.|TRBJ2-7|TRBV12-3/TRBV12-4
CASSPLPGTTYEQYF
TGTGCCAGCAGTCCCCTGCCGGGAACCACATACGAGCAGTACTTC
>.|TRBD1|TRBJ2-6|TRBV9
CASSPSGTAAGANVLTF
TGTGCCAGCAGCCCCTCCGGGACAGCGGCTGGGGCCAACGTCCTGACTTTC
>few|.|TRBJ1-1|TRBV5-1
CASGTGPNTEAFF
TGCGCCAGCGGCACAGGTCCCAACACTGAAGCTTTCTTT
>many|.|TRBJ2-7|TRBV21-1
CASSKGGPQGAPGYEQYF
TGTGCCAGCAGCAAGGGGGGACCACAGGGGGCGCCCGGATACGAGCAGTACTTC
>few|TRBD2|TRBJ2-1|TRBV6-2/TRBV6-3
CASSTRVGGSSYNEQFF
TGTGCCAGCAGTACCAGGGTAGGCGGGAGCTCCTACAATGAGCAGTTCTTC
>.|TRBD1|TRBJ1-1|TRBV19
CASSILRQGAAEAFF
TGTGCCAGTAGTATATTACGACAGGGGGCCGCTGAAGCTTTCTTT
>.|TRBD2|TRBJ2-4|TRBV5-1
CASSPYGGEGIQYF
TGCGCCAGCAGCCCCTACGGAGGGGAGGGCATTCAGTACTTC
>many|.|TRBJ2-5|TRBV29-1
CSVVAIQETQYF
TGCAGCGTGGTGGCTATTCAAGAGACCCAGTACTTC
>many|.|TRBJ2-2|TRBV15
CATSKVRGEFTGELFF
TGTGCCACCAGCAAAGTGAGGGGCGAATTCACCGGGGAGCTGTTTTTT
>many|TRBD2|TRBJ2-1|TRBV12-3/TRBV12-4
CASSSRTSGRGNEQFF
TGTGCCAGCAGCTCTAGGACTAGCGGGAGGGGCAATGAGCAGTTCTTC
>many|.|TRBJ1-5|TRBV15
CATSVRGERGQPQHF
TGTGCCACCAGTGTGAGGGGTGAGAGGGGTCAGCCCCAGCATTTT
>many|TRBD1|TRBJ2-1|TRBV5-5
CASSLGGTGANNEQFF
TGTGCCAGCAGCTTGGGAGGGACAGGGGCGAACAATGAGCAGTTCTTC
>.|TRBD2|TRBJ2-5|TRBV5-5
CASSQNILAGQETQYF
TGTGCCAGCAGCCAGAACATACTAGCGGGCCAAGAGACCCAGTACTTC
>.|.|TRBJ2-3|TRBV20-1
CSASRESDTQYF
TGCAGTGCTAGCAGGGAGTCAGATACGCAGTATTTT
>.|.|TRBJ2-5|TRBV5-5
CATKQGSTQETQYF
TGTGCCACCAAGCAAGGGTCCACTCAAGAGACCCAGTACTTC
>.|TRBD1|TRBJ1-2|TRBV3-1
CASSQETGNYGYTF
TGTGCCAGCAGCCAGGAGACAGGGAACTATGGCTACACCTTC
>many|.|TRBJ2-1|TRBV29-1
CSVSGVGNEQFF
TGCAGCGTTAGTGGGGTCGGGAATGAGCAGTTCTTC
>many|.|TRBJ2-5|TRBV12-3/TRBV12-4
CASSLEGAVTQYF
TGTGCCAGCAGTTTAGAAGGGGCAGTGACCCAGTACTTC
>.|TRBD2|TRBJ2-5|TRBV12-3/TRBV12-4
CASRATSGRETQYF
TGTGCCAGCAGGGCCACTAGCGGGAGAGAGACCCAGTACTTC
>few|.|TRBJ2-2|TRBV14
CASSQWGTGGELFF
TGTGCCAGCAGCCAATGGGGAACAGGCGGGGAGCTGTTTTTT